Listed below are T cell receptor beta chains from one sample, sequenced in a study of T cell responses to AZD1222 COVID-19 vaccine. Assay: immunoSEQ multiplex PCR; the TCRdb copy retains only in-frame clones and omits some. The profile shows about 110,000 clones, roughly 88% of them singletons. Sequenced here: peripheral blood, sampled on day 0 of AZD1222 vaccination. These receptors all stem from an adult in good health. CDR3s include the opening cysteine and the closing phenylalanine or tryptophan.

v_call	cdr3_aa
TRBV7-9	CASRNTGTRQYF
TRBV19	CASSTLQGARGYTF
TRBV4-3	CASSQHTGQETQYF
TRBV5-1	CASSRGQGIDTGELFF
TRBV3-1/TRBV3-2	CASSQKRDSYEAFF
TRBV12-3/TRBV12-4	CASGLTGNTEAFF
TRBV18	CASSPTSGEDTQYF
TRBV19	CASSDPGAGGDTEAFF
TRBV11-2	CASSSGTGAYSPLHF
TRBV4-1	CASSHLIAGGRSTDTQYF
TRBV19	CASSMTSGSYEQYF
TRBV10-3	CAIRSGTGAGIHEKLFF
TRBV19	CASSTSRQGVYEQYF
TRBV11-2	CASSLGTNYGYTF
TRBV5-1	CASSLGTSGYNEQFF
TRBV6-6	CASSYSDSGNTIYF
TRBV9	CATRQGSVTGELFF
TRBV2	CASSGRNYGYTF
TRBV4-1	CASSQVTSGGTDTQYF
TRBV6-2/TRBV6-3	CASSWETGGESMNTEAFF
TRBV11-2	CASSLASSAYEQYF
TRBV28	CASSLGRSTDTQYF
TRBV5-1	CASFPHPGVSGNTIYF
TRBV9	CASSAARQGRNTGELFF
TRBV6-2/TRBV6-3	CASRSSRQEIYGYTF
TRBV19	CASSIVTSGKYEQYF
TRBV3-1/TRBV3-2	CASSQDMKGRAKNIQYF
TRBV9	CASSVDTGDNTIYF
TRBV9	CASSPLGTSTGELFF
TRBV4-2	CASSQGTTARNTGELFF
TRBV27	CASRRLPVVDEQFF
TRBV10-3	CAISESTGPSWGYTF
TRBV6-5	CASSLTGGNTIYF
TRBV12-5	CASGSHVGNEQFF
TRBV20-1	CSASLPGHAIYGYTF
TRBV7-3	CASSLKAGGYNEQFF
TRBV5-1	CASSPASATDF
TRBV11-2	CASSHQGLEDEQYF
TRBV7-3	CASSFGLAVYNEQFF